A selection of T cell receptor beta chains follows, all from one sample in a study of T cells in Graves' hyperthyroidism and ophthalmopathy. TCRdb re-called the multiplex PCR reads with MiXCR, one entry per CDR3 protein. The table has under 200,000 distinct CDR3 sequences, roughly 9.4% seen once. Sequenced: blood. These receptors all stem from a woman younger than 30 with Graves' hyperthyroidism that later progressed to Graves' ophthalmopathy. Both conserved end residues are part of each CDR3. A D gene is named only where the DNA matches it firmly. The size of a clone is reported for some rows only, either as once, few or many, or as a class for expanded clones.

j_gene,v_gene,abundance,d_gene,CDR3aa,CDR3nt
TRBJ2-1,TRBV11-3,.,.,CASSLTFSRDSYNEQFF,TGTGCCAGCAGCTTAACGTTCTCGAGGGACTCCTACAATGAGCAGTTCTTC
TRBJ1-4,TRBV7-8,many,.,CASSLTRTLRSAKLFF,TGTGCCAGCAGCCTTACCAGGACACTCCGTTCGGCAAAACTGTTTTTT
TRBJ2-5,TRBV4-1,.,TRBD2,CASSQFFGGEIGTQYF,TGCGCCAGCAGCCAATTTTTCGGGGGGGAAATTGGGACCCAGTACTTC
TRBJ2-3,TRBV3-1,few,TRBD1,CASSQADRATDTQYF,TGTGCCAGCAGCCAAGCGGACAGGGCGACAGATACGCAGTATTTT
TRBJ1-2,TRBV11-2,many,TRBD1,CASSSIRGRNTRVGYTF,TGTGCCAGCAGCTCGATCAGGGGGCGAAATACCCGAGTTGGCTACACCTTC
TRBJ1-2,TRBV18,many,.,CASSSSDRLGYGYTF,TGTGCCAGCTCATCTTCCGACAGGCTAGGCTATGGCTACACCTTC
TRBJ1-1,TRBV7-8,many,.,CASSPDKGYSEAFF,TGTGCCAGCAGTCCCGACAAAGGATATTCTGAAGCTTTCTTT
TRBJ2-5,TRBV20-1,few,.,CSASGGRGKQETQYF,TGCAGTGCTAGTGGGGGGCGGGGGAAACAAGAGACCCAGTACTTC
TRBJ1-3,TRBV3-1,many,.,CASSQDQSGLMTGNTIYF,TGTGCCAGCAGCCAAGATCAGTCGGGACTGATGACTGGAAACACCATATATTTT
TRBJ2-7,TRBV7-9,many,TRBD2,CASRPAGTSGGAEQYF,TGTGCCAGCAGGCCAGCAGGGACTAGCGGGGGTGCCGAGCAGTACTTC
TRBJ1-1,TRBV6-1,many,TRBD1,CASSKSRGTEITEAFF,TGTGCCAGCAGCAAAAGCCGCGGGACAGAGATCACTGAAGCTTTCTTT
TRBJ2-3,TRBV5-1,many,.,CASGPYLWREEEDTQYF,TGCGCCAGCGGGCCGTACCTCTGGAGGGAGGAGGAGGATACGCAGTATTTT
TRBJ1-2,TRBV7-9,few,TRBD1,CASSSNRGQDYGYTF,TGTGCCAGCAGCTCAAACAGGGGGCAAGACTATGGCTACACCTTC
TRBJ1-2,TRBV11-2,many,.,CASSSESYGYTF,TGTGCCAGCAGCTCCGAAAGCTATGGCTACACCTTC
TRBJ2-7,TRBV10-2,many,TRBD1,CASSEATGTTFYEQYF,TGCGCCAGCAGTGAAGCGACAGGGACGACCTTCTACGAGCAGTACTTC
TRBJ2-1,TRBV13,.,.,CASSRIRTTTGSSYNEQFF,TGTGCCAGCAGCCGGATTCGAACGACTACAGGTTCCTCCTACAATGAGCAGTTCTTC